This T cell receptor beta chain was identified during a study of CD8+ T cells in alopecia areata. Study-level information: Recipient mice, approximately 6-11-week-old female C3H/HeJ animals, received skin from 6-12-month-old C3H/HeJ graft donors with spontaneous alopecia.

About this clone: Its antigen remains unknown. Mouse germline and gene names are used. The read terminates 4 residues before the CDR3 end, so the remaining end is supplied by the germline J gene.

The CDR3 runs to 14 residues. The germline gives CDR1 FNHDT, CDR2 SITEND (reference sequence). Study-wide results and limits: Across lesional scalp, and particularly alopecia totalis/universalis, clonality surpassed that of normal scalp. Normal-skin resident alphabeta T cells also appear among scalp sample sequences.

The authors sorted pooled cutaneous lymph node cells using CD4, CD8alpha, NKG2D, NKG2ACE and other markers. Extraction of RNA preceded its reverse transcription into cDNA, which served as the sequencing template. Assay used: immunoSEQ multiplex PCR; TCRdb lists only in-frame clones, some missing. This sample carries 290,000 or so clones, none of them present only once. The specimen sequenced was CD4+ T cells sorted from a lymph node. This clonotype was obtained from a C3H/HeJ mouse with alopecia areata. The strain's MHC type: H2-k. The V and J genes are TRBV19 and TRBJ2-5; TRBD1 matches 10 bases. The covered CDR3 bases are TGTGCCAGCAGCCGGGACAGGGGTATAGAC. Protein product: CASSRDRGID. The complete CDR3 sequence is CASSRDRGIDTQYF.